This TCR beta chain was documented in a study of OX40 agonist ivuxolimab in advanced cancers. For the study at large: Partial responses were recorded for three patients, including one with hepatocellular carcinoma and two with cutaneous melanoma. Study outcomes and limitations: At 0.1 to 3.0 mg/kg, clonal expansion of CD4+ and CD8+ blood T cells had occurred by week 6.

Exclusion of a patient followed from autoimmune disease history or systemic immunosuppression. Turning to this clone: Its antigen is unknown.

Here immunoSEQ multiplex PCR was the method, and the copy in TCRdb shows in-frame clones only, minus some. This sample has 100,000 to 150,000 clones, with about 94% found just once. The clonotype originates from an adult with an advanced solid tumor such as melanoma, head and neck, liver or kidney cancer. The specimen comprised CD4+ or CD8+ T cells sorted from blood, sampled in a trial of the OX40 agonist ivuxolimab.

CDR3 loop: CASSYPGTASTGELFF. CDR3 in DNA: TGTGCCAGCAGTTACCCCGGGACAGCATCCACCGGGGAGCTGTTTTTT. V is TRBV28 and J is TRBJ2-2, with TRBD1 identical over 7 bases. Germline assignment: CDR1 MDHEN and CDR2 SYDVKM. The CDR3 runs 16 residues. V was pared by 4 bases and J by 4 bases, with 9 bases of the junction left unmatched.